The entry below gives a single T cell receptor (beta chain) sequence along with its context. The antigen is not known. From CD4+ cells came CD45RA+ naive and CD45RA-negative memory subsets. The data were obtained in a study of shared clonotypes between healthy human individuals. Measured with immunoSEQ multiplex PCR; TCRdb has only the in-frame clones, and not every one. This repertoire shows a few million clones, 85% to 95% found once; its top ten account for roughly 0.14%. Study outcomes and limitations: Compared with memory subsets, naive subsets generally had larger estimated richness. Sampling was confined to blood; repertoires within tissues likely differ. Sequencing of the sorted subsets was shown by rarefaction to be incomplete despite large depth.

Deletions cut 5 bases from V and 5 bases from J, with 8 bases between. This CDR3 comprises 12 residues. Germline CDR1 SNHLY, CDR2 FYNNEI. The sequencing input was naive CD4+ T cells sorted from blood. Subset indicated: CD45RA+ positively selected. This chain joins TRBV2 and TRBJ2-3; no firm D call. This clonotype was sampled from a young man in good health. DNA of the CDR3: TGTGCCAGCAGTATAGGATTAGATACGCAGTATTTT. Translation gives CASSIGLDTQYF.